Listed below are T cell receptor beta chains from one sample, sequenced in a study of vaccination and CD4 T cells after COVID-19. TCRdb itself ran the PCR reads through MiXCR, one entry per CDR3 protein. The data contain 20,000 to 25,000 distinct CDR3 sequences, roughly 64% of them singletons. The sequenced sample was CD4+ T cells from blood, obtained before SARS-CoV-2 vaccination. The receptor set was obtained from a human donor who had recovered from COVID-19. Both conserved end residues are part of each CDR3. D genes are given only for firm matches. The listing skips clone size in some rows; elsewhere it reads once, few, many or a size class.

d_call,v_call,j_call,cdr3_length,clone_size,cdr3_aa,cdr3_nt
TRBD1,TRBV6-1,TRBJ2-3,15,NA,CASRTGTGGDDTQYF,TGTGCCAGCAGGACCGGGACAGGGGGCGATGATACGCAGTATTTT
NA,TRBV10-3,TRBJ1-2,15,NA,CAISDKGNANYGYTF,TGTGCCATCAGTGATAAGGGAAACGCTAACTATGGCTACACCTTC
TRBD2,TRBV28,TRBJ2-5,14,NA,CASSPGGTRETQYF,TGTGCCAGCAGTCCCGGGGGGACCCGAGAGACCCAGTACTTC
NA,TRBV6-2/TRBV6-3,TRBJ2-7,21,NA,CASSYPHDRRPGTKATYEQYF,TGTGCCAGCAGTTACCCGCATGATAGGCGGCCGGGGACCAAGGCCACCTACGAGCAGTACTTC
TRBD1,TRBV6-5,TRBJ1-4,14,NA,CASSYQTGVGKLFF,TGTGCCAGCAGTTATCAGACAGGGGTTGGGAAACTGTTTTTT
NA,TRBV6-1,TRBJ1-6,14,few,CASSEGRVISPLHF,TGTGCCAGCAGTGAAGGCAGGGTGATTTCACCCCTCCACTTT
TRBD2,TRBV20-1,TRBJ2-2,16,NA,CSARDPTGGDTGELFF,TGCAGTGCTAGAGACCCCACGGGAGGGGACACCGGGGAGCTGTTTTTT
NA,TRBV6-1,TRBJ2-6,17,NA,CASSTIRGTAGANVLTF,TGTGCCAGCAGTACTATCCGGGGGACAGCAGGGGCCAACGTCCTGACTTTC
NA,TRBV7-9,TRBJ2-3,14,NA,CASSPILFTDTQYF,TGTGCCAGCAGCCCGATCCTGTTCACAGATACGCAGTATTTT
NA,TRBV27,TRBJ1-2,14,NA,CASRLNLSHNGYTF,TGTGCCAGCCGGCTCAACCTCTCCCACAATGGCTACACCTTC